This T cell receptor (beta chain) was observed in a study of T cells in Graves' hyperthyroidism and ophthalmopathy. Study-wide results and limits: The model's output predicted ophthalmopathy at a median of 6.5 months prior to onset.

CDR1 and CDR2 (germline): SGHRS, YFSETQ. CDR3 length equals 15 residues. V lost 4 bases to trimming and J lost 0 bases, with 14 bases between them. There were TCR beta CDR3 regions amplified from RNA transcripts. An initial round of RT-PCR targeting the TCR CDR3 relied on the HTBI primer set. One entry per CDR3 protein, called by TCRdb with MiXCR from the multiplex PCR reads. This table holds roughly 570,000 distinct CDR3 sequences, 15% to 17% found once. The sample holds many counts of this clonotype. No antigen is known for it. Patients aged 18 to 65 with hyperthyroidism were newly diagnosed, with duration under 2 months.

The source of this sequence is a woman in her twenties or thirties with Graves' hyperthyroidism. This chain links TRBV5-1 with TRBJ2-7; D not certain. The sequenced sample consisted of blood. The CDR3 DNA reads as TGCGCCAGCAGCCCAACGACCGGTGGCTCCTACGAGCAGTACTTC. This translates into CASSPTTGGSYEQYF.